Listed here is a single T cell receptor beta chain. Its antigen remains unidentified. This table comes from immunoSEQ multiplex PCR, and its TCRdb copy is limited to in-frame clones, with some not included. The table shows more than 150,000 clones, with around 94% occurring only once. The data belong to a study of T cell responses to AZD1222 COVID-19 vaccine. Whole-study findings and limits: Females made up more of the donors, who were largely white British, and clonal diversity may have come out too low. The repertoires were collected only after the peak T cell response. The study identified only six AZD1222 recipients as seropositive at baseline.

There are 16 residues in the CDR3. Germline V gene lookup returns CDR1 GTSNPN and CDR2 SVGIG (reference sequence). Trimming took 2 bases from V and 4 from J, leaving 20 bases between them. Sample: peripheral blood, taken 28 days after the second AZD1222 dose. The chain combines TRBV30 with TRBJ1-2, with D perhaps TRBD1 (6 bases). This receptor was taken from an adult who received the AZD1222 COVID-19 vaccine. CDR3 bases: TGTGCCTGGAGTAAAGGTACAGGGCCCCTTGTCTATGGCTACACCTTC. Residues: CAWSKGTGPLVYGYTF.